This T cell receptor beta chain comes out of a study of graft-versus-host responses after intestinal transplantation. Study information: Induction using anti-thymocyte globulin, followed by tacrolimus and steroids for about 3 years, was given to all recipients.

The CDR3 is 15 amino acids. The germline V gene encodes CDR1 MNHEY and CDR2 SVGAGI. Trimming stripped 6 bases from V and 3 bases from J, with 14 bases between. Measured with immunoSEQ multiplex PCR; TCRdb has only the in-frame clones, and not every one. The sample has approximately 40,000 clones, roughly 89% seen once. This chain links TRBV6-5 with TRBJ1-4, with D possibly TRBD1 on 6 matching bases. The sequencing used PBMCs, collected around 330 days after intestinal transplant. The sequence was collected from a human patient who received an intestinal transplant, so some T cells may come from the graft donor. The CDR3 bases are TGTGCCAGCAGGGATCAGGGGTCAGCTAATGAAAAACTGTTTTTT. Protein sequence: CASRDQGSANEKLFF.